This note documents a single T cell receptor (beta chain) sequence. At one boundary the junction diverges from the germline segment, which might be a read error. The sample comes from a study of T cell responses to AZD1222 COVID-19 vaccine. This CDR3 region has 16 residues. Per germline, CDR1 LGHNA and CDR2 YNFKEQ. Sequencing was performed with immunoSEQ multiplex PCR; in TCRdb, only in-frame clones are kept and a portion is missing. Among about 60,000 clones listed, 84% were seen once. The receptor's source is an adult in good health. Source: peripheral blood, taken on day 0 of AZD1222 vaccination. V usage is TRBV4-2 and J usage is TRBJ1-3, with D perhaps matching TRBD1 (6 bases). CDR3 region: CASSVIRAGVGDTIYF. The CDR3 coding sequence is TGTGCCAGCAGCGTTATCCGGGCAGGGGTTGGAGACACCATATATTTT.